What follows describes a single T cell receptor beta chain. Its antigen remains unknown. This specimen comes from a study of graft-versus-host responses after intestinal transplantation. Germline V CDR1 and CDR2: MDHEN, SYDVKM. V was trimmed by 4 bases and J by 7 bases, leaving 17 bases between them. The CDR3 consists of 16 residues. TCRdb keeps only in-frame clones here, not all; method: immunoSEQ multiplex PCR. The data hold approximately 68,000 clones, with roughly 90% observed a single time. This sequence joins TRBV28 and TRBJ1-6, with a tentative D call TRBD1 (5 bases). The sequences come from unstimulated CD8+ T cells sorted from spleen or lymph node cells, collected before transplant. The receptor's source is a human donor who was the organ donor for an intestinal transplant. Written as DNA, the CDR3 is TGTGCCAGCAGTTCTAGTGTACAGGCAGCGAATTCACCCCTCCACTTT. Protein sequence: CASSSSVQAANSPLHF. Filled out from reference TRBV28 and TRBJ1-6, the complete variable domain reads DVKVTQSSRYLVKRTGEKVFLECVQDMDHENMFWYRQDPGLGLRLIYFSYDVKMKEKGDIPEGYSVSREKKERFSLILESASTNQTSMYLCASSSSVQAANSPLHFGNGTRLTVT.